A selection of T cell receptor beta chains follows, all from one sample in a study of T-cell memory formation after mild COVID-19. A single record per CDR3 protein comes from TCRdb applying MiXCR to the 5' RACE reads. The data show approximately 400,000 distinct CDR3 sequences, 20% to 25% seen once. The specimen sequenced was PBMCs or a T cell subset sorted from them (not recorded which). The receptors were gathered from an adult woman who had mild COVID-19 (a few samples of this study predate the infection). Cell type and time point are not known. The CDR3 runs from the conserved cysteine through the conserved F or W. Fields, in order: J gene, clone size, D gene, V gene, CDR3 DNA, CDR3 protein. The D gene is left open where the match is weak. Size is omitted from some rows. Given values are once, few, many or a class for expanded clones.

TRBJ1-3 few - TRBV3-1 TGTGCCAGCAGCCAAGGCAGGACGACTGGAAACACCATATATTTT CASSQGRTTGNTIYF
TRBJ2-1 many - TRBV7-9 TGTGCCAGCAGCCCGGGCGTTGGTGAGCAGTTCTTC CASSPGVGEQFF
TRBJ2-3 few - TRBV29-1 TGCAGCGTTGAAGTTACCCGAGGACCCCAGTATTTT CSVEVTRGPQYF
TRBJ1-2 - - TRBV20-1 TGCAGTCCCTGGACCCGAGATAGGGGCTACACCTTC CSPWTRDRGYTF
TRBJ1-5 - - TRBV10-3 TGTGCCATCACACAGGGAAACAATCAGCCCCAGCATTTT CAITQGNNQPQHF
TRBJ1-2 many - TRBV6-5 TGTGCCAGCAGCCGTCAGGGCAACTATGGCTACACCTTC CASSRQGNYGYTF
TRBJ2-1 few TRBD2 TRBV11-2 TGTGCCAGCAGCTTCGAAGCGGGATCATACAATGAGCAGTTCTTC CASSFEAGSYNEQFF
TRBJ1-5 - - TRBV27 TGTGCCAGCAGTTTCCCTAATCAGCCCCAGCATTTT CASSFPNQPQHF
TRBJ1-1 few TRBD1 TRBV13 TGTGCCAGCAGCTCTGGGACAGCCCGGCGCGGAGCTTTCTTT CASSSGTARRGAFF
TRBJ2-1 - - TRBV7-8 TGTGCCAGCAGCTTATACCCAGGGTCGGGAAACAATGAGCAGTTCTTC CASSLYPGSGNNEQFF
TRBJ2-5 - - TRBV5-6 TGTGCCAGCAGCTCACCGGGACTCCCTAGGGGGACCCAGTACTTC CASSSPGLPRGTQYF
TRBJ2-2 few - TRBV7-9 TGTGCCAGCAGCTTAGCTAGCCTCGGGAGCACCGGGGAGCTGTTTTTT CASSLASLGSTGELFF
TRBJ2-7 once - TRBV18 TGTGCCAGCTCACCTTCATTTCAGTTGAGGGGGGGCGACGAGCAGTACTTC CASSPSFQLRGGDEQYF
TRBJ2-7 - - TRBV5-5 TGTGCCAGCAGGCTTAACGTAAGGGATGGCGAGCAGTACTTC CASRLNVRDGEQYF
TRBJ1-2 - - TRBV18 TGTGCCAGCTCACCACCGGGGAAAGCTTTGGGCTATGGCTACACCTTC CASSPPGKALGYGYTF
TRBJ2-7 - TRBD2 TRBV2 TGTGCCAGCAGTCCTAGACTAGCGGGATTCCTCTACGAGCAGTACTTC CASSPRLAGFLYEQYF
TRBJ2-4 - - TRBV5-6 TGTGCCGACGAGAGAGAAGTAACCCCAACCCTCGCGGCCGTAACCAAAAACATTCAGTACTTC CADEREVTPTLAAVTKNIQYF
TRBJ2-3 - - TRBV13 TGTGCCAGCAGCTTTAGAGGCAGTGCACTTAGCACAGATACGCAGTATTTT CASSFRGSALSTDTQYF
TRBJ2-7 - TRBD1 TRBV5-1 TGCGCCAGCAGCTTGGAGGGACAGGGGATTGACGAGCAGTACTTC CASSLEGQGIDEQYF
TRBJ1-2 - TRBD1 TRBV4-2 TGTGCCAGCAGCCAAGAAGACAGGGGGCTTGGCTATGGCTACACCTTC CASSQEDRGLGYGYTF
TRBJ1-1 - - TRBV20-1 TGCAGTGCTAAGCAGAGCTGGTCGAACACTGAAGCTTTCTTT CSAKQSWSNTEAFF
TRBJ2-1 few TRBD2 TRBV7-6 TGTGCCAGCAGCTTAGTCACAGCGGGGGGCACCTACAATGAGCAGTTCTTC CASSLVTAGGTYNEQFF
TRBJ2-1 - TRBD2 TRBV2 TGTGCCAGCAGTGATGGGCTAGCGGGATACAATGAGCAGTTCTTC CASSDGLAGYNEQFF
TRBJ1-2 - - TRBV5-1 TGCGCCAGCAGCTTGGCCTCTTCTGACGGCTATATGTGGGGCTACACCTTC CASSLASSDGYMWGYTF
TRBJ2-7 few TRBD2 TRBV12-3/TRBV12-4 TGTGCCAGCAGCCCTTCCACTAGCGGAGGTCGCTACGAGCAGTACTTC CASSPSTSGGRYEQYF
TRBJ2-7 - TRBD2 TRBV20-1 TGCAGTGCGAGCAGGGCGGGGACTACCGGTGAGCAGTACTTC CSASRAGTTGEQYF
TRBJ2-2 - - TRBV12-3/TRBV12-4 TGTGCCAGCAGTTTAGCCCGACAACCCGGGGAGCTGTTTTTT CASSLARQPGELFF
TRBJ2-3 many TRBD2 TRBV7-3 TGTGCCAGCAGCTTATTGGCTAGCGGGGGAGGCGGCACAGATACGCAGTATTTT CASSLLASGGGGTDTQYF
TRBJ1-5 few TRBD1 TRBV2 TGTGCCAGCAGTGGCGGGACAGGACCCCCTCAGCCCCAGCATTTT CASSGGTGPPQPQHF
TRBJ1-3 - - TRBV12-3/TRBV12-4 TGTGCCAGCAGTTCCCCCCAGGACCTGGCAGGAAACACCATATATTTT CASSSPQDLAGNTIYF
TRBJ2-5 few - TRBV20-1 TGCAGTACAGCTGCGTGGGCCCTGCAAGAGACCCAGTACTTC CSTAAWALQETQYF
TRBJ2-3 - - TRBV5-1 TGCGCCAGCACCAGGGCCCCCAGCACAGATACGCAGTATTTT CASTRAPSTDTQYF
TRBJ2-7 - TRBD1 TRBV9 TGTGCCAGCAGCGTAGCCCCCCACAGGGGGGACTCCTACGAGCAGTACTTC CASSVAPHRGDSYEQYF
TRBJ1-1 - - TRBV7-9 TGTGCCAGCAGCTTAGGGCCGAAGAACACTGAAGCTTTCTTT CASSLGPKNTEAFF
TRBJ2-1 few TRBD1 TRBV9 TGTGCCAGCAGCCCCCCCGGGGCAGGGGGTTTTTTTGTGGGTGAGCAGTTCTTC CASSPPGAGGFFVGEQFF
TRBJ1-3 - TRBD1 TRBV5-1 TGCGCCAGCAGCCTAAGTCCAGGGGGAACTGGAAACACCATATATTTT CASSLSPGGTGNTIYF
TRBJ2-3 many - TRBV10-3 TGTGCCATCAGTGAGCCAGCTAGCACAGATACGCAGTATTTT CAISEPASTDTQYF
TRBJ2-5 - TRBD1 TRBV5-1 TGCGCCAGCAGCTTAACAGGGGGCCCACAAGAGACCCAGTACTTC CASSLTGGPQETQYF
TRBJ1-4 - - TRBV7-9 TGTGCCAGCAGCTTAGCGGCAGGGGTCGAAAAACTGTTTTTT CASSLAAGVEKLFF
TRBJ1-2 few TRBD1 TRBV24-1 TGTGCCACCAGTGACAGGGACAGGGTCTATGGCTACACCTTC CATSDRDRVYGYTF
TRBJ2-2 few TRBD2 TRBV12-3/TRBV12-4 TGTGCCAGCAGTTCCGGGACTAGCGGGGGGGCGCGCACCGGGGAGCTGTTTTTT CASSSGTSGGARTGELFF
TRBJ1-1 - - TRBV7-8 TGTGCCAGCAGCCACCGTGGGGGGGGGGCTGGGACTGAAGCTTTCTTT CASSHRGGGAGTEAFF
TRBJ2-1 few TRBD2 TRBV2 TGTGCCAGCAGCCTAGGGGGACTAGCGGTATACAATGAGCAGTTCTTC CASSLGGLAVYNEQFF
TRBJ2-1 - TRBD2 TRBV7-6 TGTGCCAGCAGCTCGGGACTAGCGCGTGATGAGCAGTTCTTC CASSSGLARDEQFF
TRBJ2-3 - - TRBV9 TGTGCCAGCAGCTACGATTGGGATACGCAGTATTTT CASSYDWDTQYF
TRBJ2-3 many - TRBV27 TGTGCCAGCAGTCTGGCCCGGTTAGATACGCAGTATTTT CASSLARLDTQYF
TRBJ1-1 few - TRBV2 TGTGCCAGCAGGGGGGTCGCGAACACTGAAGCTTTCTTT CASRGVANTEAFF
TRBJ1-1 - - TRBV6-6 TGTGCCAGCATAGCCAGGGGAGGGACTGAAGCTTTCTTT CASIARGGTEAFF
TRBJ1-1 - - TRBV5-1 TGCGCCAGCAGCGTCGCAGGGGACAAAGCTTTCTTT CASSVAGDKAFF
TRBJ2-5 - - TRBV29-1 TGCAGCGTTGGTGCTGCCAGGGGAAGCGAGACCCAGTACTTC CSVGAARGSETQYF
TRBJ2-2 - - TRBV5-1 TGCGCCAGCAGCTTGGTGGGGCGCGGGGACACCGGGGAGCTGTTTTTT CASSLVGRGDTGELFF
TRBJ1-5 few TRBD1 TRBV12-3/TRBV12-4 TGTGCCAGCAGTCCCCACAGGGGATTGGGCAATCAGCCCCAGCATTTT CASSPHRGLGNQPQHF
TRBJ2-1 few - TRBV24-1 TGTGCCACCAGTGATCGCCCCAGAGGACAGCGCAATGAGCAGTTCTTC CATSDRPRGQRNEQFF
TRBJ2-7 many - TRBV5-1 TGCGCCAGCAGCCCGCTGGAAAGAGGGGAGCAGTACTTC CASSPLERGEQYF
TRBJ2-2 many - TRBV7-3 TGTGCCAGCAGCCTTCGACAGAACACCGGGGAGCTGTTTTTT CASSLRQNTGELFF
TRBJ2-3 - - TRBV7-6 TGTCACCGGGGGTTAGCGTTTCAGTATTTT CHRGLAFQYF
TRBJ1-2 - - TRBV19 TGTGCCAGTAGTATAGCGAGTAGGGTCGGGTATGGCTACACCTTC CASSIASRVGYGYTF